This TCR beta chain was captured by sequencing in a study of cytomegalovirus exposure and HLA in healthy donors. Notes on the study in general: As a later analysis showed, a missense DCLRE1C variant was linked to trimming of TCR beta V- and J-genes. Reports state that TCR beta sequences accurately predicted most subjects' HLA-A and HLA-B alleles.

About this clone itself: Its cognate antigen is unknown.

Germline trimming cut 6 bases from V and 2 bases from J; bases unmatched to any gene: 3. The CDR3 spans 14 residues. CDR1 and CDR2 from the germline V gene are MNHNY and SVGAGI (reference sequence). 13 Jbeta primers and 60 Vbeta primers were used for the PCR. Profiling relied on immunoSEQ multiplex PCR, and the TCRdb table lists in-frame clones only, not all of them. The sample lists approximately 100,000 clones; 69% were seen once. This TCR was recovered from a woman in her seventies in good health and CMV-seropositive. The gene calls are TRBV6-6 and TRBJ1-2; 10 nucleotides line up with TRBD1. The sequenced sample consisted of PBMCs. Written as DNA, the CDR3 is TGTGCCAGCAGGCTGACAGGGGGCAACTATGGCTACACCTTC. Translation: CASRLTGGNYGYTF.